The entry that follows covers one T cell receptor (beta chain) sequence. Time point denoted: pre-sensitization, week 0. Indicated treatment: therapeutic diphenylcyclopropenone sensitization with weekly scalp DPC. The sample belongs to a study of human T cells and chemical hapten exposure. Study in general: 2% DPC was applied to around 2 cm by around 2 cm of upper inner arm skin for sensitization. Alopecia areata, totalis and universalis patients, mostly female, were included. Largely, small differences in pooled library volume made per-sample TCR yields vary.

Deletions cut 4 bases from V and 7 bases from J, with 14 bases between. Germline V lookup: CDR1 LGHNA, CDR2 YNFKEQ. The CDR3 consists of 15 residues. The study's library attached unique molecular identifiers to single cDNA molecules. TCRdb reprocessed the RACE reads via MiXCR and lists one record per CDR3 protein. The sample contains some 98,000 distinct CDR3 sequences, 10% to 13% of which appear only once. The sequencing used whole blood, collected in connection with sensitization to the hapten diphenylcyclopropenone (DPC). The TCR originated in a woman aged 60-70 years with alopecia areata. Some clones in this sample may be carry-over from other donors' samples. V and J are TRBV4-2 and TRBJ1-6; a weak D match, TRBD1 (5 bases). CDR3 sequence reads: CASSPWQGQNSPLHF. The DNA of the CDR3 is TGTGCCAGCAGCCCGTGGCAGGGCCAGAATTCACCCCTCCACTTT.